These T cell receptor beta chains were read from a single sample in a study of shared clonotypes between healthy human individuals. Profiled with immunoSEQ multiplex PCR; TCRdb holds only in-frame clones, not every one. Here the sample spans approximately 1.1 million clones, about 84% being singletons. Sequencing input: memory CD4+ T cells from PBMCs. Source of these receptors: a young man in good health. Some clones in this sample may be carry-over from other donors' samples. The CDR3 runs from the conserved cysteine through the conserved F or W. D genes are given only for firm matches. Size values are once, few and many counts, or a class for expanded clones, and some rows have none.

>TRBD1|TRBV7-9|TRBJ2-3|-
TGTGCCAGCAGCTCCACAGGGGGCCGGCCAGATACGCAGTATTTT
CASSSTGGRPDTQYF
>TRBD2|TRBV6-1|TRBJ2-7|-
TGTGCCAGCAGTCTAATGGAGGGCAGGGAGGGCGAGCAGTACTTC
CASSLMEGREGEQYF
>-|TRBV4-2|TRBJ2-2|-
TGTGCCAGCAGCCAAGATCACCTCCTGAACACCGGGGAGCTGTTTTTT
CASSQDHLLNTGELFF
>-|TRBV29-1|TRBJ2-3|-
TGCAGCGTTGATCGGCGGGATGCGCAGTATTTT
CSVDRRDAQYF
>-|TRBV5-1|TRBJ2-2|-
TGCGCCAGCGGCCCGGGGGTCCAGAACACCGGGGAGCTGTTTTTT
CASGPGVQNTGELFF
>-|TRBV28|TRBJ1-1|-
TGTGCCAGCATACCCCCGGGAGTACCTGAAGCTTTCTTT
CASIPPGVPEAFF
>-|TRBV9|TRBJ1-2|-
TGTGCCAGCAGCAGGGATAACTATGGCTACACCTTC
CASSRDNYGYTF
>-|TRBV28|TRBJ1-3|-
TGTGCCAGCAGTTTATACGGCAATGCCCTAGGCACCATATATTTT
CASSLYGNALGTIYF
>-|TRBV28|TRBJ2-7|-
TGTGCCAGCAGCTCACCCCTTCAGGGGTACTTC
CASSSPLQGYF
>-|TRBV30|TRBJ2-5|-
TGTGCCTGGAGTGTACTGGGAGAGACCCAGTACTTC
CAWSVLGETQYF
>TRBD1|TRBV11-3|TRBJ1-1|-
TGTGCCAGCAGTCGAACTTGGGGGACAGGGGGCCAAGACACTGAAGCTTTCTTT
CASSRTWGTGGQDTEAFF
>TRBD2|TRBV4-1|TRBJ2-3|-
TGCGCCAGCAGCCAAGATGGGCTAGCGGGAGGGACAGATACGCAGTATTTT
CASSQDGLAGGTDTQYF
>-|TRBV6-4|TRBJ2-7|-
TGTGCCACCGCACCGTCGGTCAGGGTGGTCTACGAGCAGTACTTC
CATAPSVRVVYEQYF
>TRBD1|TRBV6-1|TRBJ1-2|-
TGTGCCAGCAGTGAACATTTGCAGGGGGCTAGCTACACCTTC
CASSEHLQGASYTF
>-|TRBV6-1|TRBJ2-7|once
TGTGCCACCAGTCCCAGTGGAACCTACGAGCAGTACTTC
CATSPSGTYEQYF
>-|TRBV12-5|TRBJ1-3|-
TGTGCTAGTGGTTTGGGGCAAGGGATCTCTGGAAACACCATATATTTT
CASGLGQGISGNTIYF
>-|TRBV10-1|TRBJ2-3|-
TGCGCCAGCAGTCCACCGGGACGGGAGCCGACAGATACGCAGTATTTT
CASSPPGREPTDTQYF
>-|TRBV19|TRBJ1-1|many
TGTGCCAGTAGTATAGGGGCCGGGGGCACAAACACTGAAGCTTTCTTT
CASSIGAGGTNTEAFF
>TRBD2|TRBV5-1|TRBJ2-3|-
TGCGCCAGCAGCTGGCCGGGGGTAGCGGGAGTGGATACGCAGTATTTT
CASSWPGVAGVDTQYF
>TRBD1|TRBV15|TRBJ1-5|few
TGTGCCACCGGGACAGCGGATCAGCCCCAGCATTTT
CATGTADQPQHF